The clone carrying this T cell receptor (beta chain) has a count of ten or more. These data originate in a study of T-cell reconstitution after alpha-beta-depleted transplantation in children. This sample's TCRbeta library carried unique molecular identifier barcodes. TCRdb redid the calling of the PCR reads with MiXCR, one entry per CDR3 protein. This table has under 450,000 distinct CDR3 sequences, 10% to 15% appearing once. Sequencing was performed on PBMCs, taken from the stem cell graft. The clonotype comes from a human donor who donated a stem cell graft to a child with Fanconi anemia.

For the CDR3, the DNA is TGTGCCAGCAGCCGGGGACAGCATGGGGGCACAGATACGCAGTATTTT. It specifies CASSRGQHGGTDTQYF. This chain uses TRBV11-2 with TRBJ2-3; TRBD1 agrees at 7 bases. The V segment lost 5 bases and the J segment 1 base; nucleotides outside the gene matches: 9. The CDR3 runs 16 residues. Germline V CDR1 and CDR2: SGHAT, FQNNGV.